The T cell receptor beta chain described here comes from a study of T cells in Graves' hyperthyroidism and ophthalmopathy. Regarding this clonotype: Antigen unknown.

RNA transcripts were the template for amplifying TCR beta CDR3 regions. A set of HTBI primers served as the primers for a first-round RT-PCR of the TCR CDR3. Via MiXCR, TCRdb re-called the multiplex PCR reads, giving one row per CDR3 protein. Among approximately 620,000 distinct CDR3 sequences listed, roughly 16% were seen once. Duration under 3 months, a NOSPECS grade of at least 4, and a Clinical Activity Score of at least 3 characterized the ophthalmopathy patients. General study results and limits: In the blood, most expanded thyroid clonotypes above 0.001 appeared as well. Classification by a 13 V-J model distinguished ophthalmopathy from stable hyperthyroidism.

Germline V gives CDR1 SGDLS, CDR2 YYNGEE. This CDR3 is built from 14 residues. Germline trimming cut 4 bases from V and 3 bases from J; bases unmatched to any gene: 3. Sequenced: blood. The source of this sequence is a middle-aged woman with Graves' ophthalmopathy. V usage is TRBV9 and J usage is TRBJ1-5; the match to TRBD1 covers 8 bases. The CDR3 DNA sequence: TGTGCCAGCAGCCAGGGGGCATACAATCAGCCCCAGCATTTT. Residues: CASSQGAYNQPQHF. The full variable domain, completed using reference TRBV9 and TRBJ1-5, is DSGVTQTPKHLITATGQRVTLRCSPRSGDLSVYWYQQSLDQGLQFLIQYYNGEERAKGNILERFSAQQFPDLHSELNLSSLELGDSALYFCASSQGAYNQPQHFGDGTRLSIL.